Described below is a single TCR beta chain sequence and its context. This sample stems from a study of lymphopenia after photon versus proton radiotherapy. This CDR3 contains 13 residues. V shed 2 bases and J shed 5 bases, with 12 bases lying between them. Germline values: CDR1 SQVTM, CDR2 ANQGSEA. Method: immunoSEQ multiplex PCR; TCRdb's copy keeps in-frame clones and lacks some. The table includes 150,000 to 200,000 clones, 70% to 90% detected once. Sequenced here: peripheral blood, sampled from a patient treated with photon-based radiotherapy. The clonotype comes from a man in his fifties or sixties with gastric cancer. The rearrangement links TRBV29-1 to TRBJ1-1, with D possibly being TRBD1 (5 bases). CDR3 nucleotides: TGCAGCGTTGAATCGGGGCGCCAGACTGAAGCTTTCTTT. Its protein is CSVESGRQTEAFF.